The present entry profiles one T cell receptor (beta chain) with its context. This specimen belongs to a study of Ad26.COV2.S vaccination and SARS-CoV-2 variants. Clones were read by immunoSEQ multiplex PCR, and TCRdb kept only the in-frame ones, dropping some. The table shows about 480,000 clones, with around nine tenths occurring only once. V shed 3 bases and J shed 7 bases, with 16 bases lying between them. CDR3 length: 14 residues. CDR1 and CDR2 from the germline V gene are KGHSH and LQKENI. Treatment defined: roughly 19 received Ad26.COV2.S at low or high dose, single or two shots; about five received placebo; per-sample allocation not given. Day 63 after the first vaccine or placebo injection was the time point for sampling.

Sequencing was performed on peripheral blood, taken in a trial of Ad26.COV2.S vaccine versus placebo. The chain joins TRBV18 to TRBJ2-7, with a weak D call TRBD2 (6 bases). The sequence was collected from a person between 18 and 65 years old who received the Ad26.COV2.S COVID-19 vaccine or a placebo. The chain's CDR3 is CASSPIAEAGEQYF. CDR3 nucleotides: TGTGCCAGCTCACCGATAGCGGAGGCGGGTGAGCAGTACTTC.